The 7 T cell receptor beta chains given below trace back to one sample, sequenced in a study of shared clonotypes between healthy human individuals. The repertoire was sequenced with immunoSEQ multiplex PCR; TCRdb's copy has only in-frame clones and lacks some. The sample contains roughly 700,000 clones, 74% of which appear only once. Sequences were obtained from memory CD4+ T cells sorted from blood. Documented subset: CD45RA-negative fraction. These TCRs come from a woman under 40 in good health.

This clone occurred a few times. The J gene is TRBJ2-1, the V gene TRBV5-1; no definite D call. The CDR3 sequence is 15 residues long. Germline-derived CDR1 and CDR2 are SGHRS and YFSETQ. Trimming removed 2 bases at V and 1 base at J, with 10 bases between. CDR3 residues: CASSFSSFSYNEQFF. The CDR3 DNA sequence: TGCGCCAGCAGCTTTTCGAGTTTTTCCTACAATGAGCAGTTCTTC.

This clone was seen more than once but under ten times. The rearrangement links TRBV19 to TRBJ1-4; 9 bases fit TRBD1. J gave up 8 bases and V 3 bases, and 7 bases lay outside the gene matches. The V gene's germline CDR1 is LNHDA and CDR2 SQIVND (reference sequence). This CDR3 has 15 residues. The CDR3 DNA follows: TGTGCCAGTAGTATGCTACAGGGGGCTCGGGAAAAACTGTTTTTT. Encoded protein: CASSMLQGAREKLFF.

On this clone itself: This likely stems from a read error, as it lies one base from a far larger clone. The same CDR3 can be traced to other DNA sequences in this sample. The CDR3 reads CASSQGGSGANVLTF. The CDR3 DNA reads as TGTGCCAGCAGCCAAGGGGGCTCTGGGGCCAACGTCCTGACTTTC. The chain links TRBV4-2 to TRBJ2-6; no reliable D call. Germline CDR1 LGHNA, CDR2 YNFKEQ. V was trimmed by 1 base and J by 0 bases, leaving 4 bases between them. There are 15 residues in the CDR3.

Turning to this clone: Other DNA sequences in this sample translate to the same CDR3. The rearrangement links TRBV18 to TRBJ2-7; 11 bases map to TRBD1. V dropped 3 bases and J dropped 2; count of bases not matched to a gene: 0. The CDR3 runs 14 residues. The germline gives CDR1 KGHSH, CDR2 LQKENI. The CDR3 DNA follows: TGTGCCAGCTCACCGGGACAGGGGGCCTACGAGCAGTACTTC. Translated, it gives CASSPGQGAYEQYF. The full variable domain, in which reference TRBV18 and TRBJ2-7 provide the parts outside the CDR3, is NAGVMQNPRHLVRRRGQEARLRCSPMKGHSHVYWYRQLPEEGLKFMVYLQKENIIDESGMPKERFSAEFPKEGPSILRIQQVVRGDSAAYFCASSPGQGAYEQYFGPGTRLTVT.

This chain links TRBV27 with TRBJ2-7, with 10 bases aligning to TRBD2. Germline loops: CDR1 MNHEY, CDR2 SMNVEV (reference sequence). Trimming at V came to 6 bases and at J to 2 bases, leaving 7 bases not matched to a gene. This CDR3 contains 15 residues. The CDR3 DNA follows: TGTGCCAGCAGAGAACTAGCGGGACAAACCTACGAGCAGTACTTC. Translation gives CASRELAGQTYEQYF.

This clone was recorded a few times. Here the CDR3 reads CASSAAGAPYEQYF. The CDR3 DNA follows: TGTGCCAGCAGTGCAGCGGGAGCCCCCTACGAGCAGTACTTC. The V and J genes are TRBV6-1 and TRBJ2-7, with 8 positions matching TRBD2. V trimming: 4 bases; J trimming: 2 bases; junction bases outside the gene matches: 4. The CDR3 runs to 14 residues. The germline V gene encodes CDR1 MNHNS and CDR2 SASEGT.

The V gene is TRBV5-1, the J gene TRBJ2-7; 11 bases fit TRBD1. Germline V CDR1 and CDR2: SGHRS, YFSETQ. CDR3 length: 17 residues. V was clipped by 0 bases and J by 1 base; unmatched bases: 6. CDR3 nucleotide sequence: TGCGCCAGCAGCTTGGCCTGGGGGACAGGGGGTTCCTACGAGCAGTACTTC. It is translated as CASSLAWGTGGSYEQYF.